Listed below are T cell receptor beta chains from one sample, sequenced in a study of CD8 T cells in Susac syndrome. TCRdb re-called the immunoSEQ multiplex PCR reads with MiXCR, one entry per CDR3 protein. This sample has about 180,000 distinct CDR3 sequences, with around 94% found just once. Input material: CD4+ T cells from PBMCs. These TCRs come from a human donor with Susac syndrome. Each CDR3 is given with its conserved first and last residue. Each record gives: V gene, J gene, D gene, clone size, CDR3 DNA, CDR3 protein. D genes are given only for firm matches. Rows may omit the clone size; those that give it use once, few, many or a size class.

v_gene: TRBV29-1
j_gene: TRBJ1-2
d_gene: -
abundance: -
CDR3nt: TGCAGCGTTGAACAGGGAAAGGCAGGCTACACCTTC
CDR3aa: CSVEQGKAGYTF

v_gene: TRBV30
j_gene: TRBJ1-5
d_gene: -
abundance: -
CDR3nt: TGTGCCTGGAGTCGTTCACAGGATCAGCCCCAGCATTTT
CDR3aa: CAWSRSQDQPQHF

v_gene: TRBV7-8
j_gene: TRBJ2-1
d_gene: -
abundance: -
CDR3nt: TGTGCCAGCAGCTTTAGGGGGATCTCCTACAATGAGCAGTTCTTC
CDR3aa: CASSFRGISYNEQFF

v_gene: TRBV7-2
j_gene: TRBJ2-5
d_gene: -
abundance: -
CDR3nt: TGTGCCAGCAGCGGCAACGACAGGGAGACCCAGTACTTC
CDR3aa: CASSGNDRETQYF

v_gene: TRBV9
j_gene: TRBJ2-1
d_gene: -
abundance: -
CDR3nt: TGTGCCAGCAGCGTAGCAGTCGGGGTGAACAATGAGCAGTTCTTC
CDR3aa: CASSVAVGVNNEQFF

v_gene: TRBV7-2
j_gene: TRBJ2-3
d_gene: TRBD2
abundance: once
CDR3nt: TGTGCCAGCAGCTCCGTAGCGGGGGGGTATGATACGCAGTATTTT
CDR3aa: CASSSVAGGYDTQYF

v_gene: TRBV12-5
j_gene: TRBJ1-6
d_gene: -
abundance: -
CDR3nt: TGTGCTAGTGGCTGGGGTATGAATTCACCCCTCCACTTT
CDR3aa: CASGWGMNSPLHF

v_gene: TRBV20-1
j_gene: TRBJ1-1
d_gene: TRBD1
abundance: once
CDR3nt: TGCAGTGCTGGTTCCGGACAGGGGAGGACTGAAGCTTTCTTT
CDR3aa: CSAGSGQGRTEAFF

v_gene: TRBV4-2
j_gene: TRBJ1-2
d_gene: TRBD1
abundance: -
CDR3nt: TGTGCCAGCAGCCAAGAGCGGACAGGGTTTGGCTACACCTTC
CDR3aa: CASSQERTGFGYTF

v_gene: TRBV19
j_gene: TRBJ2-7
d_gene: TRBD1
abundance: -
CDR3nt: TGTGCCAGTAGTGACCGCAGGGGGACCTACGAGCAGTACTTC
CDR3aa: CASSDRRGTYEQYF

v_gene: TRBV18
j_gene: TRBJ2-7
d_gene: -
abundance: -
CDR3nt: TGTGCCAGCTCGTCGAGGGGTGGCGAGCAGTACTTC
CDR3aa: CASSSRGGEQYF

v_gene: TRBV5-5
j_gene: TRBJ2-4
d_gene: TRBD1
abundance: -
CDR3nt: TGTGCCAGCAGTCCCAGGACAGGGGAAAACATTCAGTACTTC
CDR3aa: CASSPRTGENIQYF

v_gene: TRBV5-4
j_gene: TRBJ1-1
d_gene: -
abundance: once
CDR3nt: TGTGCCAGCAGCCCGTGGGGCGGTTCGGGTGAAGCTTTCTTT
CDR3aa: CASSPWGGSGEAFF

v_gene: TRBV12-3/TRBV12-4
j_gene: TRBJ2-1
d_gene: -
abundance: -
CDR3nt: TGTGCCAGCAGTTTACGGCAGCGGGACAATGAGCAGTTCTTC
CDR3aa: CASSLRQRDNEQFF

v_gene: TRBV29-1
j_gene: TRBJ1-1
d_gene: TRBD1
abundance: -
CDR3nt: TGCAGCGTCGCAGGACAGGGAGTGGGCACTGAAGCTTTCTTT
CDR3aa: CSVAGQGVGTEAFF

v_gene: TRBV12-3/TRBV12-4
j_gene: TRBJ2-5
d_gene: TRBD2
abundance: -
CDR3nt: TGTGCCAGCAGTCCGGGACTAGCGGGGGTAGAGACCCAGTACTTC
CDR3aa: CASSPGLAGVETQYF

v_gene: TRBV29-1
j_gene: TRBJ1-2
d_gene: TRBD1
abundance: -
CDR3nt: TGCAGCGTTGAGGCCGGTACAGGGGGCACCTATGGCTACACCTTC
CDR3aa: CSVEAGTGGTYGYTF

v_gene: TRBV2
j_gene: TRBJ2-5
d_gene: TRBD2
abundance: -
CDR3nt: TGTGCCAGCACGGAGACTAGCCGCGAGACCCAGTACTTC
CDR3aa: CASTETSRETQYF

v_gene: TRBV5-6
j_gene: TRBJ2-3
d_gene: TRBD1
abundance: -
CDR3nt: TGTGCCAGCACCCGGGACAGAGGGGACACAGATACGCAGTATTTT
CDR3aa: CASTRDRGDTDTQYF

v_gene: TRBV11-2
j_gene: TRBJ2-2
d_gene: -
abundance: -
CDR3nt: TGTGCCAGCAGCTCCAGGGAGGCCGGGGAGCTGTTTTTT
CDR3aa: CASSSREAGELFF

v_gene: TRBV20-1
j_gene: TRBJ2-5
d_gene: TRBD1
abundance: once
CDR3nt: TGCAGTGCTCACGCCGGGACAGGGGGGCAAGAGACCCAGTACTTC
CDR3aa: CSAHAGTGGQETQYF

v_gene: TRBV7-3
j_gene: TRBJ2-3
d_gene: TRBD2
abundance: -
CDR3nt: TGTGCCAGCAGCTCGAAGCGGGGTGGGCCAGATACGCAGTATTTT
CDR3aa: CASSSKRGGPDTQYF

v_gene: TRBV7-9
j_gene: TRBJ1-2
d_gene: TRBD1
abundance: -
CDR3nt: TGTGCCAGCAGCCACAGGGGCGACTACACCTTC
CDR3aa: CASSHRGDYTF

v_gene: TRBV29-1
j_gene: TRBJ1-2
d_gene: TRBD1
abundance: once
CDR3nt: TGCAGCGTTGGGGACAGGGGAACTATCGGCTACACCTTC
CDR3aa: CSVGDRGTIGYTF

v_gene: TRBV28
j_gene: TRBJ2-3
d_gene: -
abundance: -
CDR3nt: TGTGCCATAAACGACCCGGTGGGGGGTAACACAGATACGCAGTATTTT
CDR3aa: CAINDPVGGNTDTQYF

v_gene: TRBV5-1
j_gene: TRBJ1-1
d_gene: TRBD1
abundance: -
CDR3nt: TGCGCCAGCAGCTGGAGGGGACAGGGAGTCACTGAAGCTTTCTTT
CDR3aa: CASSWRGQGVTEAFF

v_gene: TRBV10-3
j_gene: TRBJ1-2
d_gene: -
abundance: -
CDR3nt: TGTGCCATCAGTGAGTCGTTAAACTATGGCTACACCTTC
CDR3aa: CAISESLNYGYTF

v_gene: TRBV20-1
j_gene: TRBJ2-1
d_gene: TRBD2
abundance: -
CDR3nt: TGCAGTGCTAGATCCCTAGCGGGGGGGTCCTACAATGAGCAGTTCTTC
CDR3aa: CSARSLAGGSYNEQFF